These 27 T cell receptor beta chains originate from one sample sequenced in a study of T cells in Graves' hyperthyroidism and ophthalmopathy. There were TCR beta CDR3 regions amplified from RNA transcripts. The HTBI primer set was used in a first-round RT-PCR of the TCR CDR3. TCRdb recomputed calls from the multiplex PCR reads with MiXCR, one row per CDR3 protein. The table shows about 560,000 distinct CDR3 sequences, with 15% to 17% occurring only once. Sequences were obtained from blood. These receptors all stem from a woman in her thirties with Graves' hyperthyroidism.

This clonotype has more than one count but fewer than ten. V is TRBV4-1 and J is TRBJ2-7; D remains unclear. Germline loops: CDR1 MGHRA, CDR2 YSYEKL. Trimming removed 2 bases at V and 7 bases at J, with 15 bases between. The length of the CDR3 is 14 residues. The CDR3 coding sequence is TGCGCCAGCAGCCAACCGACGGACCTGCTGGAGCAGTACTTC. Protein: CASSQPTDLLEQYF.

The rearrangement links TRBV10-2 to TRBJ2-7; D unresolved. There are 14 residues in the CDR3. Trimming left V 3 bases short and J 4 bases short, with 13 bases between. Germline values: CDR1 WSHSY, CDR2 SAAADI. In nucleotides, the CDR3 is TGCGCCAGCAGTGAAAGGAGTCTGGAATACGAGCAGTACTTC. Amino acid sequence: CASSERSLEYEQYF.

The chain carries TRBV29-1 and TRBJ2-6; D not resolved. V was clipped by 0 bases and J by 1 base, with 10 bases between them. CDR1 and CDR2 (germline): SQVTM, ANQGSEA. This CDR3 is built from 16 residues. In DNA form, the CDR3 reads TGCAGCGTTGAAGAGGGCCATCCGTCTGGGGCCAACGTCCTGACTTTC. Protein sequence: CSVEEGHPSGANVLTF.

With respect to this clonotype: One end of the junction varies from germline; a read error may be responsible. The chain uses TRBV20-1 and TRBJ1-2, with 8 bases matching TRBD1. The germline CDR1 and CDR2 sequences are DFQATT and SNEGSKA (reference sequence). The CDR3 covers 14 residues. CDR3: CSTRDPDRVYGYTF. CDR3 coding DNA: TGCAGTACTAGAGACCCGGACAGGGTCTATGGCTACACCTTC.

This clonotype was found many times. The chain has TRBV10-3 and TRBJ2-7; D may be TRBD1 or TRBD2 (5 bases each). Trimming took off 4 bases at V and 10 bases at J, with 20 bases between the two ends. Germline CDR1 and CDR2: ENHRY and SYGVKD. The CDR3 spans 14 residues. CDR3 bases: TGTGCCATCAGTGGTGGGACCGAGTTTACGCATCAGTACTTC. Amino acids: CAISGGTEFTHQYF.

This clonotype was observed many times. This chain uses TRBV20-1 with TRBJ1-1; D call uncertain. CDR1 is DFQATT and CDR2 is SNEGSKA in the germline V gene (reference sequence). Trimming took 6 bases from V and 6 from J, leaving 11 bases between them. The CDR3 loop spans 11 amino acids. The CDR3 nucleotides are TGCAGTGCAACCCAGAGTTCTGAAGCTTTCTTT. This codes for CSATQSSEAFF.

This clonotype showed up just a few times. J is TRBJ2-7 and V is TRBV12-3 or TRBV12-4; D ambiguous. Trimming took 1 base from V and 6 from J, leaving 7 bases between them. The CDR3 runs 12 residues. The CDR3 reads CASSLGVAEQYF. CDR3 sequence (DNA): TGTGCCAGCAGTTTAGGAGTGGCCGAGCAGTACTTC.

This clonotype showed up just a few times. The chain links TRBV6-1 to TRBJ2-2; 14 nucleotides align to TRBD2. The germline gives CDR1 MNHNS, CDR2 SASEGT. Trimming at V came to 6 bases and at J to 7 bases, leaving 7 bases not matched to a gene. The CDR3 runs to 16 residues. The CDR3, as DNA: TGTGCCAGCAGGGCAGGGACTAGCGGGAGTATCGGGGAGCTGTTTTTT. Residues: CASRAGTSGSIGELFF.

There are many counts of this clonotype. This rearrangement joins TRBV5-1 to TRBJ1-1; no clear D gene. The CDR3 extends over 14 amino acids. The germline V gene has CDR1 SGHRS and CDR2 YFSETQ. Trimming took off 1 base at V and 3 bases at J, with 10 bases between the two ends. The CDR3 region is CASSLRAGDTEAFF. As DNA, the CDR3 is TGCGCCAGCAGCTTGCGGGCGGGAGACACTGAAGCTTTCTTT.

This chain connects TRBV6-5 to TRBJ2-7; 8 bases match TRBD2. V was clipped by 1 base and J by 4 bases; unmatched bases: 9. Germline V gene sequence: CDR1 MNHEY, CDR2 SVGAGI. CDR3 size: 16 residues. DNA for the CDR3: TGTGCCAGCAGTTACTATATAAGCGGGAGATTGTACGAGCAGTACTTC. Protein product: CASSYYISGRLYEQYF.

The sample holds many counts of this clonotype. The chain employs TRBV30 and TRBJ2-1, with no clear D. Trimming left V 1 base short and J 6 bases short, with 4 bases between. The CDR3 extends over 11 amino acids. CDR1 is GTSNPN, CDR2 SVGIG, per germline (reference sequence). CDR3 residues: CAWSETNEQFF. The DNA for the CDR3 is TGTGCCTGGAGTGAGACCAATGAGCAGTTCTTC.

There are many counts of this clonotype. The chain uses TRBV2 and TRBJ2-3; D is unresolved. CDR1 and CDR2 from the germline V gene are SNHLY and FYNNEI. The V end lost 2 bases, the J end lost 0 bases, and 6 bases lay between the germline ends. The CDR3 runs 14 residues. The CDR3 loop reads CASSEMRSTDTQYF. In nucleotides, the CDR3 is TGTGCCAGCAGTGAAATGAGGAGCACAGATACGCAGTATTTT.

In this sample, this clonotype turned up many times. The rearrangement uses TRBV28 and TRBJ2-1, with 8 bases aligning to TRBD1. V lost 2 bases, J lost 5 bases, and 2 bases stayed unmatched. Germline V CDR1 and CDR2: MDHEN, SYDVKM. This CDR3 is 14 amino acids long. The DNA of the CDR3 is TGTGCCAGCAGTTTAAGGACAGGGAACAATGAGCAGTTCTTC. The encoded protein is CASSLRTGNNEQFF.

This clonotype showed up many times. The chain recombines TRBV30 with TRBJ1-2, with TRBD1 matching 7 bases. The J segment lost 3 bases and the V segment lost 5 bases, leaving 6 bases of the junction unmatched. CDR3 length: 13 amino acids. CDR1 GTSNPN and CDR2 SVGIG come from the germline V gene (reference sequence). The CDR3 DNA reads as TGTGCCTGGGCAGGGGGATCGGACTATGGCTACACCTTC. It is translated as CAWAGGSDYGYTF.

This clonotype was counted between two and nine times. The chain recombines TRBV19 with TRBJ2-1; 10 bases align to TRBD2. This CDR3 is built from 18 residues. Germline V gene sequence: CDR1 LNHDA, CDR2 SQIVND (reference sequence). V shed 6 bases, J shed 6 bases, and the junction held 17 bases outside the gene matches. CDR3 coding DNA: TGTGCCAGTAGGCCTAGCGGGAGATCGAATTACTTGGGCAATGAGCAGTTCTTC. Protein sequence: CASRPSGRSNYLGNEQFF.

The V and J genes are TRBV9 and TRBJ2-1; D is perhaps TRBD1 or TRBD2 (5 bases each). With 4 bases removed from V and 8 bases from J, the gap between germline ends came to 22 bases. Germline-derived CDR1 and CDR2 are SGDLS and YYNGEE. CDR3 length equals 16 residues. This CDR3 reads CASSKRYGTPGDEQFF. CDR3 in DNA: TGTGCCAGCAGCAAACGATACGGGACGCCCGGCGATGAGCAGTTCTTC. Full variable domain (missing parts from reference TRBV9 and TRBJ2-1): DSGVTQTPKHLITATGQRVTLRCSPRSGDLSVYWYQQSLDQGLQFLIQYYNGEERAKGNILERFSAQQFPDLHSELNLSSLELGDSALYFCASSKRYGTPGDEQFFGPGTRLTVL.

This clonotype was detected many times. V and J are TRBV20-1 and TRBJ2-7; 12 bases fit TRBD2. V trimming: 1 base; J trimming: 0 bases; junction bases outside the gene matches: 4. Looked up from germline, CDR1 is DFQATT and CDR2 is SNEGSKA (reference sequence). This CDR3 has 16 residues. As DNA, the CDR3 is TGCAGTGCTAGAGGGACTAGCGGGGTGATCTCCTACGAGCAGTACTTC. It codes for CSARGTSGVISYEQYF.

This clonotype came up many times. V and J are TRBV4-2 and TRBJ2-7; possibly TRBD1 for D (5 bases). Trimming pared 0 bases from V and 8 bases from J, leaving 17 bases between. This CDR3 is built from 15 residues. From germline, CDR1 is LGHNA and CDR2 YNFKEQ. CDR3 in amino acids: CASSQDRVQGWQQYF. In nucleotides, the CDR3 is TGTGCCAGCAGCCAAGACCGGGTTCAGGGTTGGCAGCAGTACTTC.

This clonotype was picked up many times. The chain joins TRBV29-1 to TRBJ2-1, with D possibly TRBD2 on 7 matching bases. The V end lost 2 bases, the J end lost 10 bases, and 12 bases lay between the germline ends. The CDR3 is made up of 12 amino acids. Germline V CDR1 and CDR2: SQVTM, ANQGSEA. In DNA, the CDR3 is TGCAGCGTTGAAAGGGGGGGACTGGAGCAGTTCTTC. Translated, it gives CSVERGGLEQFF.

In its sample, this clonotype was seen a few times. The genes are TRBV10-3 and TRBJ2-7; D not certain. This CDR3 contains 14 residues. Germline V gives CDR1 ENHRY, CDR2 SYGVKD. The V and J ends lost 5 bases and 3 bases respectively, with 14 bases between them. This CDR3 is CAISIDTSGYEQYF. The CDR3 coding sequence is TGTGCCATCAGTATAGACACGTCGGGCTACGAGCAGTACTTC.

The genes are TRBV6-1 and TRBJ1-6; maybe TRBD1 (5 bases). Trimming cost V 3 bases and J 9 bases, with 18 bases left between them. Germline CDR1 and CDR2: MNHNS and SASEGT. The CDR3 sequence is 16 residues long. CDR3 loop: CASSDKIGGTSSPLHF. CDR3 bases: TGTGCCAGCAGTGATAAAATCGGAGGGACGAGTTCACCCCTCCACTTT.

This clonotype was found a few times. A clone one base away is much larger, so this may be a read error. V and J are TRBV28 and TRBJ2-1; D is perhaps TRBD2 (6 bases). Per germline, CDR1 MDHEN and CDR2 SYDVKM. The CDR3 is made up of 15 amino acids. The CDR3 spells CASSPYAGFYNGQFF. The CDR3 nucleotides read TGTGCCAGCAGCCCTTATGCGGGGTTTTACAATGGGCAGTTCTTC.

Only a few counts were recorded for this clonotype. The V gene is TRBV5-1, the J gene TRBJ2-2; D possibly corresponds to TRBD2 (6 bases). Germline lookup yields CDR1 SGHRS and CDR2 YFSETQ. V was pared by 3 bases and J by 1 base, with 13 bases between. The CDR3 runs to 16 residues. The CDR3 DNA follows: TGCGCCAGCAGCTCCCAGCGGGCAGTGAACACCGGGGAGCTGTTTTTT. Translation gives CASSSQRAVNTGELFF.

This clonotype was seen only a few times. The V call is TRBV9, the J call TRBJ2-1; D is perhaps TRBD1 or TRBD2 (5 bases each). There are 18 residues in the CDR3. Germline V lookup: CDR1 SGDLS, CDR2 YYNGEE. Trimming left V 0 bases short and J 5 bases short, with 21 bases between. The CDR3 spells CASSVDELLVRDHNEQFF. In DNA form, the CDR3 reads TGTGCCAGCAGCGTAGACGAGTTGTTGGTCAGGGACCACAATGAGCAGTTCTTC.

This clonotype was recorded at least ten times. The gene calls are TRBV5-1 and TRBJ2-7; TRBD1 is a possible D gene (5 bases). Trimming took off 0 bases at V and 1 base at J, with 20 bases between the two ends. CDR3 size: 18 residues. Germline-derived CDR1 and CDR2 are SGHRS and YFSETQ. CDR3 sequence reads: CASSLALQTDDLSYEQYF. The DNA for the CDR3 is TGCGCCAGCAGCTTGGCACTGCAGACAGACGATCTATCCTACGAGCAGTACTTC.

The gene calls are TRBV11-1 and TRBJ1-1; possibly TRBD1 for D (6 bases). With 2 bases removed from V and 1 base from J, the gap between germline ends came to 14 bases. Germline lookup yields CDR1 SGHAT and CDR2 FQDESV (reference sequence). The CDR3 contains 16 residues. CDR3 loop: CASSLWGGRENTEAFF. For the CDR3, the DNA is TGTGCCAGCAGCTTATGGGGGGGCAGAGAGAACACTGAAGCTTTCTTT. Drawing the rest from reference TRBV11-1 and TRBJ1-1, the complete variable domain is EAEVAQSPRYKITEKSQAVAFWCDPISGHATLYWYRQILGQGPELLVQFQDESVVDDSQLPKDRFSAERLKGVDSTLKIQPAELGDSAMYLCASSLWGGRENTEAFFGQGTRLTVV.

This clonotype was counted a few times. One end of the junction fails to match germline, which may point to a read error. The chain is built from TRBV7-7 and TRBJ1-6; 8 nucleotides align to TRBD1. Germline V gene data show CDR1 as SSHAT and CDR2 as FNYEAQ (reference sequence). The CDR3 sequence is 19 residues long. As DNA, the CDR3 is TGTGCTAGCAGCCTAAGCAAAACTCGATCGGACAGGGCCAATTCACCCCTCCACTTT. As protein: CASSLSKTRSDRANSPLHF.